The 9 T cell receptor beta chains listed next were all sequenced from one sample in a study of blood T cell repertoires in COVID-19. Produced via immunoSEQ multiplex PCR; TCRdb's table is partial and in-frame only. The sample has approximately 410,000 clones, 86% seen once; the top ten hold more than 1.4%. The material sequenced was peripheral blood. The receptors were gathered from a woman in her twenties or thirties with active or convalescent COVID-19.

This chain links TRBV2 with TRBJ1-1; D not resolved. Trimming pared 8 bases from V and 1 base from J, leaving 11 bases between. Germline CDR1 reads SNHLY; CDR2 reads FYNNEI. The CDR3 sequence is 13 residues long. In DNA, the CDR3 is TGTGCCAGCCGAACAAACGCGAACACTGAAGCTTTCTTT. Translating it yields CASRTNANTEAFF.

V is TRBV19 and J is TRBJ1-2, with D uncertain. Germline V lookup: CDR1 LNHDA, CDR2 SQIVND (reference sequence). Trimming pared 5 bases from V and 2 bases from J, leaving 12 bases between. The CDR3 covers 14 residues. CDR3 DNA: TGTGCCAGTAGTTTGGAACCGGGGAACTATGGCTACACCTTC. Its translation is CASSLEPGNYGYTF.

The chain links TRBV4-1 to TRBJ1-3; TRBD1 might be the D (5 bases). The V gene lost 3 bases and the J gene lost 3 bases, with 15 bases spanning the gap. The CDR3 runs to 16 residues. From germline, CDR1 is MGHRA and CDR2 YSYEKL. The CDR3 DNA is TGCGCCAGCAGCCACTCGGAACGGGGGGTTGGAAACACCATATATTTT. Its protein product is CASSHSERGVGNTIYF.

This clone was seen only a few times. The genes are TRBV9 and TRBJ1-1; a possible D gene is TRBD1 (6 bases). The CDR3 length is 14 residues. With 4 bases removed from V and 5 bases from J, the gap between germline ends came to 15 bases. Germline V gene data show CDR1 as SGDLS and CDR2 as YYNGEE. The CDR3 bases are TGTGCCAGCAGCCGGTCAGGGGTAGGAACTGAAGCTTTCTTT. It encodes CASSRSGVGTEAFF.

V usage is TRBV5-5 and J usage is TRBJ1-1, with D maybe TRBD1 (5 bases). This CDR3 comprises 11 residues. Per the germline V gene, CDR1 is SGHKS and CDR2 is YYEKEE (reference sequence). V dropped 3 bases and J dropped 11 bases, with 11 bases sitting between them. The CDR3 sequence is CASSSRVGAFF. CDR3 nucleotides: TGTGCCAGCAGCTCCAGGGTAGGGGCTTTCTTT.

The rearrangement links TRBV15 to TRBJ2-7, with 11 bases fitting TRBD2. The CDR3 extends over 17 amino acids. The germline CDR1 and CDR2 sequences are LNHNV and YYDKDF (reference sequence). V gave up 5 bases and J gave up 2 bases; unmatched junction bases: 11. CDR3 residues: CATSSRPLAGAPYEQYF. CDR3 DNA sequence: TGTGCCACCAGCTCAAGACCACTAGCGGGGGCACCCTACGAGCAGTACTTC.

The DNA of the CDR3 is TGTGCTAGTGGTTTGGTCGAGGGTCACACTGAAGCTTTCTTT. Translation gives CASGLVEGHTEAFF. The V and J genes are TRBV12-5 and TRBJ1-1, with no clear D. The germline V gene has CDR1 LGHNT and CDR2 FRNRAP. V was cut by 0 bases and J by 3 bases, with 8 bases left in between. The CDR3 has 14 residues.

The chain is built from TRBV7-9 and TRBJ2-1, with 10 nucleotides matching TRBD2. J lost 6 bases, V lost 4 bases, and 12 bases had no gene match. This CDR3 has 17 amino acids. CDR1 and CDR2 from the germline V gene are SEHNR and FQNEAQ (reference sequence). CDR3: CASSCRPGLACSNEQFF. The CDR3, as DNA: TGTGCCAGCAGCTGCCGACCGGGACTAGCGTGTAGCAATGAGCAGTTCTTC. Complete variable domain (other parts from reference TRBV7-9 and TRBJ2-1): DTGVSQNPRHKITKRGQNVTFRCDPISEHNRLYWYRQTLGQGPEFLTYFQNEAQLEKSRLLSDRFSAERPKGSFSTLEIQRTEQGDSAMYLCASSCRPGLACSNEQFFGPGTRLTVL.

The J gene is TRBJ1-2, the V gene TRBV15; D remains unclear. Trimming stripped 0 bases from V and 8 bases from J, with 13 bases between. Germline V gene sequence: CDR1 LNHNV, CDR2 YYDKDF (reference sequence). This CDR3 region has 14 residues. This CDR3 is CATSRDLLRSGYTF. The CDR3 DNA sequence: TGTGCCACCAGCAGAGATCTATTACGTAGCGGCTACACCTTC.